The present T cell receptor (beta chain) was sequenced within a study of blood T cell repertoires in COVID-19. Background on the study: Samples of COVID-19 (acute and convalescent) were obtained from the United States, Italy and Spain. T cells, B-cell-depleted T cells, or PBMCs supplied cDNA or gDNA.

TCRdb's table, derived via immunoSEQ multiplex PCR, lists solely in-frame clones and lacks some. Of a few hundred thousand clones in the sample, approximately 87% were seen once. Individuals aged roughly 18 to 100 years were recruited from 24 US areas. Participants reported their clinical history, and cohort assignment relied on those reports. Germline CDR1 and CDR2: SQVTM and ANQGSEA. The CDR3 totals 15 residues. Trimming left V 2 bases short and J 6 bases short, with 18 bases between. The chain employs TRBV29-1 and TRBJ2-3, with D perhaps TRBD1 (6 bases). The sample consisted of PBMCs or T cells enriched from blood (not recorded which). This receptor was identified in a woman in her forties or fifties who had recovered from COVID-19. The CDR3 loop reads CSVENLPLQGDTQYF. CDR3 DNA: TGCAGCGTTGAAAATTTACCGCTGCAGGGGGATACGCAGTATTTT.